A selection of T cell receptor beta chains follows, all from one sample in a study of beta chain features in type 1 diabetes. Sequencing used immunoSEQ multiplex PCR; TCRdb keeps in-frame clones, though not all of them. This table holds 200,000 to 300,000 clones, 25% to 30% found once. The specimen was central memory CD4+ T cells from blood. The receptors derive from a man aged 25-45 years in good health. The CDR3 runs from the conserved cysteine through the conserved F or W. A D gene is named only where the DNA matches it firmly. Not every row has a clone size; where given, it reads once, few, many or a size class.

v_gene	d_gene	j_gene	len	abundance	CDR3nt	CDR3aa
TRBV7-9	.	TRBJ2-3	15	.	TGTGCCAGCAGTGGACGACAGGACTCCACAGATACGCAGTATTTT	CASSGRQDSTDTQYF
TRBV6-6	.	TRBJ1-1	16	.	TGTGCCAGCCTTTGGACCGGGCGGGCCAGGTACACTGAAGCTTTCTTT	CASLWTGRARYTEAFF
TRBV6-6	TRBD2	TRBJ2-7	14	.	TGTGCCAGCAGACCTTCCGGCGAGCGGGGCGAGCAGTACTTC	CASRPSGERGEQYF
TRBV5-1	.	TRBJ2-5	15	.	TGCGCCAGCAGGCCCCAGGGTGTTATTGGGGAGACCCAGTACTTC	CASRPQGVIGETQYF
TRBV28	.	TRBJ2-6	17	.	TGTGCCAGCAGAGAAAGGGTTGGGGGGCCTGGGGCCAACGTCCTGACTTTC	CASRERVGGPGANVLTF
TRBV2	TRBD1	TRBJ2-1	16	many	TGTGCCAGCAGTGAAGCTGGACAGGTTCCCTACAATGAGCAGTTCTTC	CASSEAGQVPYNEQFF
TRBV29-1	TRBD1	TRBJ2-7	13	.	TGCAGCGTTATAGACAGGGGTGACCACGAGCAGTACTTC	CSVIDRGDHEQYF
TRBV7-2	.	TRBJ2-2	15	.	TGTGCCAGCAGCTTGGTAGCGCCGAACACCGGGGAGCTGTTTTTT	CASSLVAPNTGELFF
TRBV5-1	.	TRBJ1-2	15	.	TGCGCCAGCAGCTTCACTGGAGGTGGGAACTATGGCTACACCTTC	CASSFTGGGNYGYTF
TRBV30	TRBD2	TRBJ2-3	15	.	TGTGCCTGGAGTAAACTAGCGGGGGGGCCCAGTACGCAGTATTTT	CAWSKLAGGPSTQYF
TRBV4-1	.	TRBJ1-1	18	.	TGCGCCAGCAGCCAAGGAAGGGGGGGAAGCTGGGGCGACACTGAAGCTTTCTTT	CASSQGRGGSWGDTEAFF
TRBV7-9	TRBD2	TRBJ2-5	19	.	TGTGCCAGCAGCGCCGCGACTAGCAACCATCGGGGGTACCAAGAGACCCAGTACTTC	CASSAATSNHRGYQETQYF
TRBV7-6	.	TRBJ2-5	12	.	TGTGCCAGCAGCCAACCGGCGGAGACCCAGTACTTC	CASSQPAETQYF
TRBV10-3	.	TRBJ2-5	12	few	TGTGCCATCAGTGAGAGAGGGGAGACCCAGTACTTC	CAISERGETQYF
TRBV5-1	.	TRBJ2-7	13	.	TGCGCCAGCAGCATGGACGGGGACTACGAGCAGTACTTC	CASSMDGDYEQYF
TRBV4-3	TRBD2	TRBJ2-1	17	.	TGCGCCAGCAGCCAAGACCAGACGGGAGGCCTCTACAATGAGCAGTTCTTC	CASSQDQTGGLYNEQFF
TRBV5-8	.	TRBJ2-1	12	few	TGTGCCAGCAGCTTGCTTTACAATGAGCAGTTCTTC	CASSLLYNEQFF
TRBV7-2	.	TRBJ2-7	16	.	TGTGCCAGCAGCTTCGATGCTAGGGCGAGCTCCTACGAGCAGTACTTC	CASSFDARASSYEQYF
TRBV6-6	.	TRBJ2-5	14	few	TGTGCCAGCACCGAGAATGGAGGAAGAGAGACCCAGTACTTC	CASTENGGRETQYF
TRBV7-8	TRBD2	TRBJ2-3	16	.	TGTGCCAGCAGCAAACTAGCGGGAGAAAGCGCAGATACGCAGTATTTT	CASSKLAGESADTQYF
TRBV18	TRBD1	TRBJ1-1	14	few	TGTGCCAGCTCACCGACAGGGGTTGGCACTGAAGCTTTCTTT	CASSPTGVGTEAFF
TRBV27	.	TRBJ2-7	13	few	TGTGCCAGCAGTTCCCCGGGACCGATGATCCAGTACTTC	CASSSPGPMIQYF
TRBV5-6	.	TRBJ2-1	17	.	TGTGCCAGCAGCTTGGCCTTACTTTGGGGATCCTACAATGAGCAGTTCTTC	CASSLALLWGSYNEQFF
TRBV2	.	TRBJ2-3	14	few	TGTGCCAGCAGTGAGGGACATAAAGCAGATACGCAGTATTTT	CASSEGHKADTQYF
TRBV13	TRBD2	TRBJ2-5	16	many	TGTGCCAGCAGCCCCCCTGGGACTAGCGGCCAAGAGACCCAGTACTTC	CASSPPGTSGQETQYF
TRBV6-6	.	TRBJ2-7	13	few	TGTGCCAGCCGCGACCCTCGGGTCAACGAGCAGTACTTC	CASRDPRVNEQYF
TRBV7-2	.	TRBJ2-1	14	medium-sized	TGTGCCAGCAGCCCGATGCGGGGCCACAATGAGCAGTTCTTC	CASSPMRGHNEQFF
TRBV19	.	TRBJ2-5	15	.	TGTGCCAGTAGTACAAGGGACCCCACTCAAGAGACCCAGTACTTC	CASSTRDPTQETQYF
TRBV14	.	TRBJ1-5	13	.	TGTGCCAGCAGCGTCGGGGGGAATCAGCCCCAGCATTTT	CASSVGGNQPQHF
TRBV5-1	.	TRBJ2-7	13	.	TGCGCCAGCAGCTTACCTAGCTCCTACGAGCAGTACTTC	CASSLPSSYEQYF
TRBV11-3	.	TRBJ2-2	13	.	TGTGCCAGCAGCTTTCAGAACACCGGGGAGCTGTTTTTT	CASSFQNTGELFF
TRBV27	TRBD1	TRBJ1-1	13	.	TGTGCCAGCAGTTACAGGGGTGTAACTGAAGCTTTCTTT	CASSYRGVTEAFF
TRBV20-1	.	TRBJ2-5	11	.	TGCAGTGCTAAGGGGGGGGAGACCCAGTACTTC	CSAKGGETQYF
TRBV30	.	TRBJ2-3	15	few	TGTGCCTGGAGTCCCGGGACTCCTAGCACAGATACGCAGTATTTT	CAWSPGTPSTDTQYF
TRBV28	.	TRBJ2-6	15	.	TGTGCCAGCAGTCTACTAGGCCCTGGGGCCAACGTCCTGACTTTC	CASSLLGPGANVLTF
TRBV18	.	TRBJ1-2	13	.	TGTGCCAGCTCTCTACAGGGAGACTATGGCTACACCTTC	CASSLQGDYGYTF
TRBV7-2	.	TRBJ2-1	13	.	TGTGCCAGCACCTACCAACGGGACTCCAAGCAGTTCTTC	CASTYQRDSKQFF
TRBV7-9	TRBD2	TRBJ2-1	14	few	TGTGCCAGCAGCTTGGGACTAGCGGTCAATGAGCAGTTCTTC	CASSLGLAVNEQFF
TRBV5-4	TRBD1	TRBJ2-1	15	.	TGTGCCAGCAGCTTGGCTCAGGGGGCAGGCAATGAGCAGTTCTTC	CASSLAQGAGNEQFF
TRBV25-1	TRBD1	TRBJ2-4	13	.	TGTGCCAGCAGTCAGGGGGAGCAAAACATTCAGTACTTC	CASSQGEQNIQYF
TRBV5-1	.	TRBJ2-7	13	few	TGCGCCAGCAGCTTGGCCCAGGACTACGAGCAGTACTTC	CASSLAQDYEQYF
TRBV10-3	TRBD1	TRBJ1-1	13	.	TGTGCCATCAGTGAGACAGGGGACACTGAAGCTTTCTTT	CAISETGDTEAFF
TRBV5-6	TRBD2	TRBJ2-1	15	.	TGTGCCAGCAGCTTAGTCCTAGCGGGAGAGGATGAGCAGTTCTTC	CASSLVLAGEDEQFF
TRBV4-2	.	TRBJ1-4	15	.	TGTGCCAGCACCCCCATTGTGGGCTCCGATGAAAAACTGTTTTTT	CASTPIVGSDEKLFF
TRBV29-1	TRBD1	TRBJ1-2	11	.	TGCAGCGTTCAAACAGGGGAAGGCTACACCTTC	CSVQTGEGYTF
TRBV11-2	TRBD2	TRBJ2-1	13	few	TGTGCCAGCAGCTTAGCGACTAGCGGGAGAAAATTCTTC	CASSLATSGRKFF
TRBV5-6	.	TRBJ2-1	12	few	TGTGCCAGCAGCTCCCGTACGGGTGAGCAGTTCTTC	CASSSRTGEQFF
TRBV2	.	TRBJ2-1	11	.	TGTGCCAGCAGACAGAACAATGAGCAGTTCTTC	CASRQNNEQFF
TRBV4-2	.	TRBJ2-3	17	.	TGTGCCAGCAGCCAAGTCTTGGGGGATCCTAGCACAGATACGCAGTATTTT	CASSQVLGDPSTDTQYF
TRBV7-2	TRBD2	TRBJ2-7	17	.	TGTGCCAGCAGCGCGGGAGTCAGTGGCGGGAGAGTATACGAGCAGTACTTC	CASSAGVSGGRVYEQYF
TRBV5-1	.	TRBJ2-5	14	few	TGCGCCAGCAGCTTGGAAGGGGGAGCGGAGACCCAGTACTTC	CASSLEGGAETQYF
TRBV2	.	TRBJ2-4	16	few	TGTGCCAGCAGTGCTGGGGACGGGAGAGCCAAAAACATTCAGTACTTC	CASSAGDGRAKNIQYF
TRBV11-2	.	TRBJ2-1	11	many	TGTGCCAGCAGCACCGGCCAGAGGGGGGTCTTC	CASSTGQRGVF
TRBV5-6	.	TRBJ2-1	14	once	TGTGCCAGCAGCTTGGCCACAATTTCGAATGAGCAGTTCTTC	CASSLATISNEQFF
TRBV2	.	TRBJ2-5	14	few	TGTGCCAGCAGCCGAAGGAGGGGATCGGAGACCCAGTACTTC	CASSRRRGSETQYF
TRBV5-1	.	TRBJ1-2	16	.	TGCGCCAGCAGCTTGGACGGGGGGCGAAGCGACTATGGCTACACCTTC	CASSLDGGRSDYGYTF